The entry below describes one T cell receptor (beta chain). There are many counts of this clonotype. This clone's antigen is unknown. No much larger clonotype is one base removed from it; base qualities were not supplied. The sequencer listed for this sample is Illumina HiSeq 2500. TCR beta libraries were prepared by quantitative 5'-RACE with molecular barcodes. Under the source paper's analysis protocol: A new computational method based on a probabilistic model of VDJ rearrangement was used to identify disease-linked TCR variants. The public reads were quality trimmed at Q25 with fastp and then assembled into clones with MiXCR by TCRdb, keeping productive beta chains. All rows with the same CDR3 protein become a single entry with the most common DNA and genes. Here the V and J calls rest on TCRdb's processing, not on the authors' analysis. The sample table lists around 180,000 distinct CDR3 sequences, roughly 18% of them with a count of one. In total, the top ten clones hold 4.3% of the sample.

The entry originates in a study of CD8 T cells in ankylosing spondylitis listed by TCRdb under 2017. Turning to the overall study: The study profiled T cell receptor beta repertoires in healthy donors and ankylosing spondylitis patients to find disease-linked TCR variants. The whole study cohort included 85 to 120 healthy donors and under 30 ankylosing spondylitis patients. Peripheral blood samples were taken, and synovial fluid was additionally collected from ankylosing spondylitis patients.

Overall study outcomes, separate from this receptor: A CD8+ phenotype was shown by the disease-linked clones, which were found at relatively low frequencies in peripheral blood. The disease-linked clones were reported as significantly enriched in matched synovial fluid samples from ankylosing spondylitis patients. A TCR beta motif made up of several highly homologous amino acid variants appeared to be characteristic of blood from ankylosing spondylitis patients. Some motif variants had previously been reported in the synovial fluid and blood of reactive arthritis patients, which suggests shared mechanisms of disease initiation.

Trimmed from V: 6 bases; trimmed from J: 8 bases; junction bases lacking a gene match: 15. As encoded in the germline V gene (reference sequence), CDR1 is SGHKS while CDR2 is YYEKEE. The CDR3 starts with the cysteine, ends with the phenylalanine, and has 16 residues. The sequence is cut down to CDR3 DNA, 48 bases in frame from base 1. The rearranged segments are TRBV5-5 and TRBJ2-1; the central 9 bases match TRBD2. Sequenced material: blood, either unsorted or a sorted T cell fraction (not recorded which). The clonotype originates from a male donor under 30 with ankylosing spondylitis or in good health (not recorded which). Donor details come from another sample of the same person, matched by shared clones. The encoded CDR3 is CASIEAGGPRWDEQFF. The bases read TGTGCCAGCATTGAGGCGGGAGGGCCACGGTGGGATGAGCAGTTCTTC.